This T cell receptor beta chain was identified in a study of blood T cell repertoires in COVID-19. Study in general: Whether acute or convalescent, the COVID-19 samples came from the United States, Italy and Spain. PBMCs, B-cell-depleted T cells, or T cells provided the cDNA or gDNA that made up the material.

This CDR3 spans 17 amino acids. Germline CDR1 reads SNHLY; CDR2 reads FYNNEI. V lost 2 bases, J lost 5 bases, and 11 bases stayed unmatched. In the original processing: Counts of nucleated cells, estimated from reference gene primer amplification, were obtained. Only in-frame clones appear in the TCRdb table, and some are missing; sequencing was by immunoSEQ multiplex PCR. The DNA gave D and trimming, while V, J and clone size come from that table. The table lists around 240,000 clones, 86% of them singletons. Only a few counts were recorded for this clone. Sequencing was performed on peripheral blood. This rearrangement joins TRBV2 to TRBJ2-2, with 7 positions matching TRBD1. This receptor was taken from a woman in her twenties or thirties who had recovered from COVID-19. The CDR3 coding sequence is TGTGCCAGCAGTGAAAGTCCTACAGGGGTGTGGACCGGGGAGCTGTTTTTT. Translation gives CASSESPTGVWTGELFF.